The entry that follows covers one TCR beta chain sequence. This clonotype was picked up many times. Its antigen is currently not known. No base-level quality is on record; no much larger clone is a single base apart. This sample is drawn from a study of T cells in Graves' hyperthyroidism and ophthalmopathy (dated by TCRdb to about 2019). For context, the study as a whole: Peripheral blood was collected at initial diagnosis, before any treatment. An independent validation cohort of around 19 hyperthyroidism patients and 17 patients who later progressed to ophthalmopathy tested prospective prediction of ophthalmopathy. After blood sampling, hyperthyroidism patients were treated with methimazole at a starting dose of 30 mg daily, and ophthalmopathy patients were treated with high-dose intravenous methylprednisolone. According to the paper, TCR Vbeta CDR3 sequencing was carried out on over 130 peripheral blood samples, which came from fewer than 50 ophthalmopathy, under 80 hyperthyroidism and around 17 progressor patients. In several Graves' hyperthyroidism patients, the study also compared T-cell repertoires from thyroid tissue with T-cell repertoires from blood. For training and testing, the roughly 97 patients in the discovery cohort were randomly divided in a 7:3 ratio. To identify TCR V-J signatures that set the groups apart, the researchers used a discovery cohort of 100 or so patients, made up of roughly 45 with Graves' ophthalmopathy and 55 to 65 with stable Graves' hyperthyroidism. The paper's findings and limits, for the study overall: In validation, the model predicted progression to ophthalmopathy with approximately 69% sensitivity and about 73% specificity, a median of about six months before onset. Most expanded thyroid clonotypes (frequency above 0.001) were also detected in blood, a finding suggesting that blood repertoires may reflect thyroid immune responses. In cross-validation, a model built on a 13 V-J signature told ophthalmopathy apart from stable hyperthyroidism with less than 90% sensitivity and approximately 81% specificity, and in testing the same model reached 80%/75%. No statistical method was used to set the sample size in advance, and investigators knew the group allocation.

In the ophthalmopathy patients, disease was moderately to severely active, with a Clinical Activity Score of 3 or more, a NOSPECS grade of 4 or more, and a duration of less than 3 months. The study excluded patients with uncontrolled infections, other autoimmune diseases, pregnancy or lactation. Clinical symptoms, serum thyroxine and TRAb, thyroid ultrasound, and orbital computed tomography formed the basis for the diagnoses. Ficoll-Paque density gradient centrifugation was used to isolate PBMCs from under 11 ml of fresh peripheral blood. Total RNA was extracted using Trizol reagent, and RNA quality was assessed on an Agilent 2100 Bioanalyzer. The CDR3 runs 14 amino acids, cysteine and phenylalanine included. Kept here is only the CDR3 DNA, which spans 42 bases and is read in frame from base 1. Trimming takes 1 base from V and 0 bases from J, and the germline ends sit 6 bases apart. The germline V gene gives CDR1 as KGHSH and CDR2 as LQKENI.

Amplification of TCR beta CDR3 regions was carried out from RNA transcripts. The first round of RT-PCR for the TCR CDR3 was performed with the HTBI primer set and the Qiagen OneStep RT-PCR kit. A second multiplex PCR round built the libraries, followed by size selection and purification. Paired-end sequencing of the libraries was performed with 100 bp reads on an Illumina HiSeq2000. The authors' analysis ran thus. SOAPnuke was used to process the raw data, throwing out any read that contained adapters or uncalled bases, had a mean Phred below 15, or lacked an exact constant-primer or identifier match. High-quality paired reads were merged with COPE v1.2.5, and unique nucleotide sequences were defined as clonotypes. Clonotypes were aligned to IMGT TRBV, TRBD and TRBJ reference segments using MiTCR v1.1. Analysis was restricted to V-J combinations with a frequency above 0.0001, which covered just over 98% of repertoires. A TCS score was defined as the ratio between F50 (clonal expansion) and ExV (chaos), using BLOSUM62-based TCRdist between CDR3 peptides within each V-J. Welch's t-statistics and random forest reduced around 520 V-J features to 13, which were used in a naive Bayes classifier (R e1071). The public reads were run again by TCRdb, first through fastp at Q25 and then through MiXCR, and only productive beta chains were kept. Each CDR3 protein appears once, grouped with its most common genes and DNA. The V and J calls reflect TCRdb's pipeline rather than the authors' work. Recorded for this sample are about 350,000 distinct CDR3 sequences; roughly 18% of them occurred a single time. The ten largest clones take up about a sixth of the sample.

The chain is assembled from TRBV18 and TRBJ1-2, with the D gene not confidently named. The specimen was blood. The sequence derives from a woman between 35 and 50 years old with Graves' ophthalmopathy. CDR3 region: CASSPRLPNYGYTF. The DNA is as follows: TGTGCCAGCTCACCACGGCTCCCTAACTATGGCTACACCTTC.